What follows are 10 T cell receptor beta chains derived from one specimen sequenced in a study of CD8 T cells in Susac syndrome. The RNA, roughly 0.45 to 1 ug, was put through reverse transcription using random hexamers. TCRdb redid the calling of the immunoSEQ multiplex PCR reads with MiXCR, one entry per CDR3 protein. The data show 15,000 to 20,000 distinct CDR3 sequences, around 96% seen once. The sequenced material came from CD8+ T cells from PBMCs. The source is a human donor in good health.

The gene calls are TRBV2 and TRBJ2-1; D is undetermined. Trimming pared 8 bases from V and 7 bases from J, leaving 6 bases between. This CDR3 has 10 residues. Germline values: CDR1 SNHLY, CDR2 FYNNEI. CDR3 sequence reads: CASWVNEQFF. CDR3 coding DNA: TGTGCCAGCTGGGTAAATGAGCAGTTCTTC.

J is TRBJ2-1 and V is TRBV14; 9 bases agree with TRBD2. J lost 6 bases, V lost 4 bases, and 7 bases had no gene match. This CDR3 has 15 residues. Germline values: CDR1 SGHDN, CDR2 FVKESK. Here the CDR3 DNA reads TGTGCCAGCAGCCTAACGGGACTAGCAGGCAATGAGCAGTTCTTC. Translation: CASSLTGLAGNEQFF.

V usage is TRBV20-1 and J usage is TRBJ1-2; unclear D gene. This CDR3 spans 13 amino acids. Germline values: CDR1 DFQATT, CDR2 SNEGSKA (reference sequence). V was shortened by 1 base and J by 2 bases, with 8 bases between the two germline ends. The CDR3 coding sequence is TGCAGTGCTAGAGCACAGACGAACTATGGCTACACCTTC. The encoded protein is CSARAQTNYGYTF.

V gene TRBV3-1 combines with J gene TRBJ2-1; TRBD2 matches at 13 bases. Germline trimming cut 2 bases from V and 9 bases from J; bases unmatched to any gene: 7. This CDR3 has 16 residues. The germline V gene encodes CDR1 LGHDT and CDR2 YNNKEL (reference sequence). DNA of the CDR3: TGTGCCAGCAGCCAAACGACTAGCGGGAGGTTGAGTGAGCAGTTCTTC. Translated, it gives CASSQTTSGRLSEQFF.

The CDR3 nucleotides are TGTGCCACCCTTGCCGCGGGAGGTATCCCAGATACGCAGTATTTT. Translation: CATLAAGGIPDTQYF. V gene TRBV10-3 combines with J gene TRBJ2-3; 8 nucleotides line up with TRBD2. Germline lookup yields CDR1 ENHRY and CDR2 SYGVKD. The junction had 13 bases not matched to a gene; V was cut back by 10 bases and J by 4 bases. CDR3 length: 15 residues.

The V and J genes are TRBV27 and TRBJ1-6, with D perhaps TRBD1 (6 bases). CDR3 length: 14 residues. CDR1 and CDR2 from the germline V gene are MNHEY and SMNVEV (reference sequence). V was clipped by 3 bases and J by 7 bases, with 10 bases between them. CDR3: CASSFDRQNSPLHF. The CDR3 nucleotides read TGTGCCAGCAGTTTCGACAGGCAAAATTCACCCCTCCACTTT.

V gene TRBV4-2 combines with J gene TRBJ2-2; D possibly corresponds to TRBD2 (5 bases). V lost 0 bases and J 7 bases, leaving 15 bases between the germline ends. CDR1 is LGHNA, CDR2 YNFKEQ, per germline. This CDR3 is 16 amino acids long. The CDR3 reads CASSQDIGNLRGELFF. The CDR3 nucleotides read TGTGCCAGCAGCCAAGATATCGGGAATTTACGCGGGGAGCTGTTTTTT.

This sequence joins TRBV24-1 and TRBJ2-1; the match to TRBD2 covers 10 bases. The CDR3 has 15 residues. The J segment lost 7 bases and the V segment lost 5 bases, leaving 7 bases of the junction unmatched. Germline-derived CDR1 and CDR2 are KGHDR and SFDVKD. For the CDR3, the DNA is TGTGCCACCAGTGGAACTAGCGGGATCCTTAATGAGCAGTTCTTC. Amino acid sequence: CATSGTSGILNEQFF.

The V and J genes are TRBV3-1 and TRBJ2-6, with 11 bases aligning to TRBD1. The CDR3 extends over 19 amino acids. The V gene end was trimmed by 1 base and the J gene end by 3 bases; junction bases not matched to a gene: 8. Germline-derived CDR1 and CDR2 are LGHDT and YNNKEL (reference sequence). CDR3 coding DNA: TGTGCCAGCAGCCAAGGGACGGGACAGGGGGTATTTGGGGCCAACGTCCTGACTTTC. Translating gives CASSQGTGQGVFGANVLTF.

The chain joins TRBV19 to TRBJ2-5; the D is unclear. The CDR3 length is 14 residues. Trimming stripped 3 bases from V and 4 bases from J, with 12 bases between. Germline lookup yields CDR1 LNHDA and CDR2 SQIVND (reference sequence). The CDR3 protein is CASSMTSLGETQYF. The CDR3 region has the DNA TGTGCCAGTAGTATGACTTCCCTGGGAGAGACCCAGTACTTC.